A selection of T cell receptor beta chains follows, all from one sample in a study of CD8+ T cells in alopecia areata. Clones were read by immunoSEQ multiplex PCR, and TCRdb kept only the in-frame ones, dropping some. The data contain over 150,000 clones, approximately 55% of them seen just once; the ten biggest clones take up less than 14%. The sample was CD8+ T cells sorted from blood, taken at week 24, from a patient treated with tofacitinib. Receptor source: a human donor with alopecia areata. Both conserved end residues are part of each CDR3. A D gene is named only where the DNA matches it firmly. Size is stated for part of the rows, as once, few or many counts, or as a class when the clone is expanded.

d_call clone_size j_call v_call cdr3_aa cdr3_nt
TRBD1 once TRBJ1-6 TRBV9 CASSAAGGAGSPLHF TGTGCCAGCAGCGCAGCAGGGGGCGCAGGTTCACCCCTCCACTTT
NA NA TRBJ1-1 TRBV10-3 CAISELGVNTEAFF TGTGCCATCAGTGAGTTAGGTGTTAACACTGAAGCTTTCTTT
NA NA TRBJ2-1 TRBV25-1 CASSPRDEQFF TGTGCCAGCAGTCCCCGGGATGAGCAGTTCTTC
NA NA TRBJ2-3 TRBV7-9 CASLGGDGPDTQYF TGTGCCAGTCTGGGTGGGGACGGCCCAGATACGCAGTATTTT
NA NA TRBJ2-2 TRBV27 CASRTGYPGELFF TGTGCCAGCAGGACAGGTTACCCCGGGGAGCTGTTTTTT
TRBD1 few TRBJ1-1 TRBV29-1 CSVLLPGQGILTPTEAFF TGCAGCGTACTGCTGCCGGGACAGGGGATACTAACCCCCACTGAAGCTTTCTTT
TRBD2 NA TRBJ2-3 TRBV7-3 CASSQRPMTSGGLTDTQYF TGTGCCAGCAGCCAGCGCCCCATGACTAGCGGGGGGCTCACAGATACGCAGTATTTT
NA once TRBJ2-1 TRBV10-3 CAITGDNKKDNEQFF TGTGCCATCACCGGCGACAATAAGAAAGACAATGAGCAGTTCTTC
NA NA TRBJ2-7 TRBV30 CAWGWQGNEQYF TGTGCCTGGGGTTGGCAAGGGAACGAGCAGTACTTC
TRBD1 NA TRBJ1-2 TRBV11-2 CASSAPPGTGNDGYTF TGTGCCAGCAGCGCTCCACCCGGGACAGGGAACGATGGCTACACCTTC
TRBD2 NA TRBJ2-1 TRBV4-3 CASSLLAGGRNEQFF TGCGCCAGCAGCCTTCTAGCGGGGGGAAGGAATGAGCAGTTCTTC
NA NA TRBJ2-7 TRBV7-9 CASSLGPIYEQYF TGTGCCAGCAGCTTGGGGCCGATATACGAGCAGTACTTC
NA NA TRBJ2-2 TRBV29-1 CSVDLNTGELFF TGCAGCGTTGACTTGAACACCGGGGAGCTGTTTTTT
TRBD2 NA TRBJ2-3 TRBV6-5 CASSSTPRGASDTQYF TGTGCCAGCAGTTCAACACCGCGGGGGGCCTCAGATACGCAGTATTTT
NA NA TRBJ1-2 TRBV27 CASSLRPDSFPYGYTF TGTGCCAGCAGTTTAAGACCCGACAGCTTTCCCTATGGCTACACCTTC
NA NA TRBJ2-3 TRBV10-2 CASSEDPIASTDTQYF TGCGCCAGCAGTGAGGATCCAATCGCTAGCACAGATACGCAGTATTTT
NA few TRBJ2-7 TRBV30 CAWSGGSYEQYF TGTGCCTGGAGTGGGGGGTCCTACGAGCAGTACTTC
NA few TRBJ2-6 TRBV27 CASSSGANVLTF TGTGCCAGCAGCTCTGGGGCCAACGTCCTGACTTTC
TRBD1 few TRBJ1-6 TRBV10-3 CAISPGTGGDSPLHF TGTGCCATCAGCCCCGGGACAGGGGGAGATTCACCCCTCCACTTT
TRBD1 NA TRBJ1-1 TRBV7-3 CASSQDRAENTEAFF TGTGCCAGCAGCCAAGACAGGGCTGAGAACACTGAAGCTTTCTTT
TRBD1 NA TRBJ1-2 TRBV11-2 CASSLNRDSYGYTF TGTGCCAGCAGCTTAAACCGGGACAGCTATGGCTACACCTTC
TRBD2 few TRBJ2-7 TRBV6-5 CASSPGLAREQYF TGTGCCAGCAGTCCGGGACTAGCGCGGGAGCAGTACTTC
TRBD1 NA TRBJ2-7 TRBV4-3 CASSHGQGAYEQYF TGCGCCAGCAGCCACGGACAGGGGGCCTACGAGCAGTACTTC
NA NA TRBJ2-1 TRBV7-3 CASSLGLGAEQFF TGTGCCAGCAGCTTAGGGCTGGGGGCTGAGCAGTTCTTC
NA NA TRBJ2-5 TRBV5-6 CASSLGGTTRDQYF TGTGCCAGCAGCTTGGGGGGGACGACTAGGGACCAGTACTTC
NA NA TRBJ1-4 TRBV30 CAWSLSTNEKLFF TGTGCCTGGAGTCTTAGCACTAATGAAAAACTGTTTTTT
TRBD2 few TRBJ2-1 TRBV29-1 CSDGLAGDNEQFF TGCAGCGACGGACTAGCGGGGGACAATGAGCAGTTCTTC
NA few TRBJ2-5 TRBV5-1 CASSSSTPQETQYF TGCGCCAGCAGCTCATCGACCCCCCAAGAGACCCAGTACTTC
NA few TRBJ1-1 TRBV30 CAWRTMNTEAFF TGTGCCTGGAGGACTATGAACACTGAAGCTTTCTTT
NA NA TRBJ1-2 TRBV7-9 CASSLVPGDTWGYTF TGTGCCAGCAGCTTAGTACCGGGTGATACATGGGGCTACACCTTC
NA NA TRBJ1-5 TRBV6-1 CASSEEAGNQPQHF TGTGCCAGCAGTGAAGAAGCAGGGAATCAGCCCCAGCATTTT
TRBD2 NA TRBJ2-3 TRBV9 CASSSSGARTDTQYF TGTGCCAGCAGCTCGAGCGGGGCGCGCACAGATACGCAGTATTTT
TRBD1 NA TRBJ2-7 TRBV30 CAWNPGVKQGNSYEQYF TGTGCCTGGAATCCAGGCGTTAAACAGGGGAATTCCTACGAGCAGTACTTC
NA few TRBJ2-1 TRBV7-2 CASSPTRANEQFF TGTGCCAGCAGCCCTACCCGAGCGAATGAGCAGTTCTTC
NA NA TRBJ2-2 TRBV9 CASSVTGTRLFF TGTGCCAGCAGCGTCACCGGGACACGACTGTTTTTT
NA NA TRBJ2-3 TRBV7-8 CASSPWTTEDTQYF TGTGCCAGCAGTCCATGGACGACGGAAGATACGCAGTATTTT
TRBD1 NA TRBJ2-7 TRBV6-6 CASSYSSWDSKQYF TGTGCCAGCAGTTACTCGTCCTGGGACAGCAAGCAGTACTTC
TRBD1 NA TRBJ1-4 TRBV14 CASSQAGGTNEKLFF TGTGCCAGCAGCCAAGCAGGGGGCACTAATGAAAAACTGTTTTTT
NA NA TRBJ2-2 TRBV29-1 CSALSRELFF TGCAGCGCCCTAAGCAGGGAGCTGTTTTTT
NA NA TRBJ1-6 TRBV23-1 CASRIQTGHSSPLHF TGCGCCAGTAGAATTCAAACGGGACATTCTTCACCCCTCCACTTT
NA NA TRBJ1-1 TRBV30 CAWSLMFSEAFF TGTGCCTGGAGCTTAATGTTTTCTGAAGCTTTCTTT
NA NA TRBJ1-1 TRBV11-2 CASSLVGGNGNTEAFF TGTGCCAGCAGCTTAGTCGGAGGGAATGGGAACACTGAAGCTTTCTTT
NA NA TRBJ2-1 TRBV30 CAWNTGSSYNEQFF TGTGCCTGGAACACCGGGTCCTCCTACAATGAGCAGTTCTTC
TRBD2 NA TRBJ2-3 TRBV30 CAWSEGLAGGATDTQYF TGTGCCTGGAGTGAGGGACTAGCGGGGGGCGCCACAGATACGCAGTATTTT
TRBD1 NA TRBJ1-2 TRBV29-1 CSARTGEEYGYTF TGCAGCGCCCGGACAGGGGAGGAATATGGCTACACCTTC
TRBD1 few TRBJ2-7 TRBV30 CAWSRGQGAYEQYF TGTGCCTGGAGTAGAGGACAGGGTGCGTACGAGCAGTACTTC
TRBD1 once TRBJ1-2 TRBV6-5 CASSPGDEGANGYTF TGTGCCAGCAGCCCCGGGGATGAGGGGGCTAATGGCTACACCTTC
NA NA TRBJ2-3 TRBV4-3 CASSVRPGRADTQYF TGCGCCAGCAGCGTGCGACCGGGGCGGGCAGATACGCAGTATTTT
NA NA TRBJ1-3 TRBV28 CASSLGQHSGNTIYF TGTGCCAGCAGTTTAGGACAGCACTCTGGAAACACCATATATTTT
NA NA TRBJ1-2 TRBV2 CASSEQGNYGYTF TGTGCCAGCAGTGAACAGGGAAACTATGGCTACACCTTC
NA NA TRBJ2-7 TRBV30 CAWTTGYEQYF TGTGCCTGGACGACAGGCTACGAGCAGTACTTC
NA NA TRBJ1-1 TRBV27 CASQTGNTEAFF TGTGCCAGCCAGACAGGGAACACTGAAGCTTTCTTT
NA once TRBJ2-3 TRBV7-6 CASSRGADTQYF TGTGCCAGCAGCCGGGGCGCAGATACGCAGTATTTT
NA NA TRBJ2-3 TRBV13 CASSLDSSTDTQYF TGTGCCAGCAGCCTGGACAGTAGCACAGATACGCAGTATTTT
NA NA TRBJ1-5 TRBV2 CASSFSGSNQPQHF TGTGCCAGCAGTTTTTCAGGTAGCAATCAGCCCCAGCATTTT
TRBD2 NA TRBJ2-1 TRBV5-1 CASSFSGGVNEQFF TGCGCCAGCAGCTTTAGCGGGGGGGTGAATGAGCAGTTCTTC
NA NA TRBJ2-4 TRBV27 CASSFFPAGKNIQYF TGTGCCAGCAGTTTCTTCCCAGCGGGCAAAAACATTCAGTACTTC